This TCR beta chain was sequenced in a study of immune cell composition in non-small cell lung cancer. Points from the study as a whole: Squamous lung tumours showed higher top 10 clone scores and clonality than adenocarcinomas. Shared sequences between tumour-reactive and dominant in vivo clones were not proven.

The V end lost 7 bases, the J end lost 0 bases, and 13 bases lay between the germline ends. Germline CDR1 reads LNHDA; CDR2 reads SQIVND (reference sequence). There are 15 residues in the CDR3. Genomic DNA came from frozen unsorted single-cell suspensions. Measured with immunoSEQ multiplex PCR; TCRdb has only the in-frame clones, and not every one. This table holds about 10,000 clones, 60% to 70% found once. A remark on this clone: Its specificity is not known.

V gene TRBV19 combines with J gene TRBJ2-1; D gene uncertain. The TCR sequence derives from a human donor with non-small cell lung cancer. Sequencing was done on a sample of lung tumor tissue. The CDR3 nucleotides read TGTGCCAGTAACGACGGTGCGAGCTCCTACAATGAGCAGTTCTTC. Residues: CASNDGASSYNEQFF.